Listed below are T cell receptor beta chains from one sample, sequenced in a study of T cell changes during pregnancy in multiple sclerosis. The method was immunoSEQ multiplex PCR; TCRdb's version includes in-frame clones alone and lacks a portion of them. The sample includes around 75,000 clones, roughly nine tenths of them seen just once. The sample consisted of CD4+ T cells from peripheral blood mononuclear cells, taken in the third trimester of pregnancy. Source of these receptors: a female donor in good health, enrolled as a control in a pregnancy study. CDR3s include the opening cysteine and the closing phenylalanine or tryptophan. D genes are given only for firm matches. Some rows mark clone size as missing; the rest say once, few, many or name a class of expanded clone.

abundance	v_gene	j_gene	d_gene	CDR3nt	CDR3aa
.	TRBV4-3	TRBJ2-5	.	TGCGCCAGCAGCCCCTCAGGACAGAACACCCAAGAGACCCAGTACTTC	CASSPSGQNTQETQYF
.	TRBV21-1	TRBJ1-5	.	TGTGCCAGCAGTACACCAGGGGCAGGAAGCAATCAGCCCCAGCATTTT	CASSTPGAGSNQPQHF
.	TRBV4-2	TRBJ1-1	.	TGTGCCAGCAGCCAAGATCACCAGGGTTTTGCTGAAGCTTTCTTT	CASSQDHQGFAEAFF
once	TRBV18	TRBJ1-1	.	TGTGCCAGCTCACCAGGCCTGTGGGGGGAAACTGAAGCTTTCTTT	CASSPGLWGETEAFF
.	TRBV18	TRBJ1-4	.	TGTGCCAGCTCACCATTCAGCGCGGAATTAAATGAAAAACTGTTTTTT	CASSPFSAELNEKLFF
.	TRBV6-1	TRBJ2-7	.	TGTGCCAGCAGTGAATCACTTTACGAGCAGTACTTC	CASSESLYEQYF
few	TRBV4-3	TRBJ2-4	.	TGCGCCAGCAGCCAAGATTCGGGGAACATTCAGTACTTC	CASSQDSGNIQYF
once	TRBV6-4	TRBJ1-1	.	TGTGCCAGCAGTGACGTAGGGAGTGAAGCTTTCTTT	CASSDVGSEAFF
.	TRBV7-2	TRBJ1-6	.	TGTGCCAGCAGGGGGGGTCCCGGTTCACCCCTCCACTTT	CASRGGPGSPLHF
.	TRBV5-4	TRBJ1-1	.	TGTGCCAGCAGCAGGGGAAACCTGAACACTGAAGCTTTCTTT	CASSRGNLNTEAFF
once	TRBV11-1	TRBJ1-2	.	TGTGCCAGCAGCTTAGGGAGCGGAGAAGCTTACTATGGCTACACCTTC	CASSLGSGEAYYGYTF
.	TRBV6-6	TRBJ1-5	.	TGTGCCAGCAGTCCCGGGGTGGAACAGCCCCAGCATTTT	CASSPGVEQPQHF
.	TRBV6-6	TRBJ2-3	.	TGTGCCAGCAGTTCCCAGTCTCAGGGGGATACGCAGTATTTT	CASSSQSQGDTQYF
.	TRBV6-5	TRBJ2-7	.	TGTGCCAGCAGTTACTCGGGACAAATGAACTACGAGCAGTACTTC	CASSYSGQMNYEQYF
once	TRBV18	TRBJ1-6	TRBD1	TGTGCCAGCTCACCACAACCAGGGACAGTAAATTCACCCCTCCACTTT	CASSPQPGTVNSPLHF
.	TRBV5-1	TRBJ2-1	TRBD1	TGCGCCAGCAGCTTGGTTCAGGGGGCGAATGAGCAGTTCTTC	CASSLVQGANEQFF
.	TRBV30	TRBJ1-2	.	TGTGCCTGGAGGTCGGGGGCTAACTATGGCTACACCTTC	CAWRSGANYGYTF
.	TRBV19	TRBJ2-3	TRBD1	TGTGCCAGTAGTATAACAGGGGCTGCAGATACGCAGTATTTT	CASSITGAADTQYF
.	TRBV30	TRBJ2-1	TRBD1	TGTGCCTGGGGACAGGGGTATGAGCAGTTCTTC	CAWGQGYEQFF
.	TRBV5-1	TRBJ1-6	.	TGCGCCAGCAGTCGCAGGGAAAACTATAATTCACCCCTCCACTTT	CASSRRENYNSPLHF